A selection of T cell receptor beta chains follows, all from one sample in a study of vaccination effects on CD4 cells after COVID-19. The protocol was immunoSEQ multiplex PCR, while the TCRdb copy is restricted to in-frame clones and leaves out a portion. The sample gives about 41,000 clones, around 70% of which show up once; roughly 24% is in the top ten. These receptors are not linked to any known antigen. The material was CD4+ T cells from PBMCs cultured with HCoV-OC43 spike peptides, obtained before COVID-19 vaccination. These receptor sequences come from a human donor who received a COVID-19 vaccine. Both conserved end residues are part of each CDR3. D genes are given only for firm matches. Clone size is not always given. Where it is, it says once, few, many or a class for expanded clones.

d_call	j_call	clone_size	v_call	cdr3_nt	cdr3_aa
NA	TRBJ1-6	NA	TRBV12-3/TRBV12-4	TGTGCCAGCACCGCCGTAGGGTCACCCCTCCACTTT	CASTAVGSPLHF
NA	TRBJ1-5	NA	TRBV5-6	TGTGCCAGCAGCCCACGGGGGACGAAGCCCCAGCATTTT	CASSPRGTKPQHF
NA	TRBJ2-6	once	TRBV19	TGTGCCAGTAGTATTCAGTCCTCCGGGGCCAACGTCCTGACTTTC	CASSIQSSGANVLTF
NA	TRBJ1-6	NA	TRBV5-4	TGTGCCAGCAGCTTGGACCAGGGTAGCTCACCCCTCCACTTT	CASSLDQGSSPLHF
NA	TRBJ2-1	NA	TRBV5-1	TGCGCCAGCAGCTTAGCGGGTATCACCTACAATGAGCAGTTCTTC	CASSLAGITYNEQFF
NA	TRBJ1-5	few	TRBV27	TGTGCCAGCAGTCCTGGGGTGGCCTATAGCAATCAGCCCCAGCATTTT	CASSPGVAYSNQPQHF
NA	TRBJ1-6	many	TRBV5-4	TGTGCCAGCAGCTTGGTGGCGGATAATTCACCCCTCCACTTT	CASSLVADNSPLHF
NA	TRBJ2-3	NA	TRBV4-2	TGTGCCAGCAGCCCCGTGAGGCAGGGCGAGAGAGATACGCAGTATTTT	CASSPVRQGERDTQYF
TRBD2	TRBJ2-4	NA	TRBV5-1	TGCGCCAGCAGCTTGGAGACTAGCGGGAGTAGGTACTTC	CASSLETSGSRYF
NA	TRBJ1-1	NA	TRBV30	TGTGCCTGGAGGGCAGGGAGTCCGAACACTGAAGCTTTCTTT	CAWRAGSPNTEAFF
TRBD2	TRBJ2-1	NA	TRBV19	TGTGCTAGCGGGACGGGCAATGAGCAGTTCTTC	CASGTGNEQFF
NA	TRBJ1-3	few	TRBV5-5	TGTGCCAGCAGCCTAAGGACGGATATCTCTGGAAACACCATATATTTT	CASSLRTDISGNTIYF
NA	TRBJ2-7	NA	TRBV4-1	TGCGCCAGCAGCCAAGAATCCGCAGCCTACGAGCAGTACTTC	CASSQESAAYEQYF
TRBD1	TRBJ2-2	NA	TRBV7-2	TGTGCCAGCAGCTTTGGGGACAGGGACGCGGGGGAGCTGTTTTTT	CASSFGDRDAGELFF
NA	TRBJ1-3	NA	TRBV5-1	TGCGCCAGCAGCTTGAACGGGGCTGGAAACACCATATATTTT	CASSLNGAGNTIYF
TRBD1	TRBJ1-5	NA	TRBV19	TGTGCCAGTAGTACACCGCCGGGACAGGGGGGCATTTATAGCAATCAGCCCCAGCATTTT	CASSTPPGQGGIYSNQPQHF
NA	TRBJ2-7	NA	TRBV30	TGTGCCTGGAGCGGGCTAGACGAGCAGTACTTC	CAWSGLDEQYF
NA	TRBJ2-3	few	TRBV4-2	TGTGCCAGCAGCCAACAACGACTAGGCGGAAGCACAGATACGCAGTATTTT	CASSQQRLGGSTDTQYF
NA	TRBJ2-2	NA	TRBV9	TGTGCCAGCAGCCCCCTAACCGGGACCCGAAACGGGGAGCTGTTTTTT	CASSPLTGTRNGELFF
TRBD1	TRBJ1-4	NA	TRBV5-1	TGCGCCAGCAGCGTCAGGGGGCGAGCAACTAATGAAAAACTGTTTTTT	CASSVRGRATNEKLFF
NA	TRBJ1-1	NA	TRBV2	TGTGCCAGCAGTGAGGTGGAGAACACTGAAGCTTTCTTT	CASSEVENTEAFF
NA	TRBJ2-3	NA	TRBV4-3	TGCGCCAGCAGCCACACGACAGCCTCTCTTAGCACAGATACGCAGTATTTT	CASSHTTASLSTDTQYF
NA	TRBJ1-2	once	TRBV4-1	TGCGCCAGCAGCCAAGATGGTCTGGGGCGCAGAGGGGGCTACACCTTC	CASSQDGLGRRGGYTF
NA	TRBJ1-1	NA	TRBV15	TGTGCCACCAGCAGTATACTTCTAGGGGCAGGGGACGAAGCTTTCTTT	CATSSILLGAGDEAFF
NA	TRBJ1-5	NA	TRBV23-1	TGCGCCAGCAAGGCCCCCATACGACATTGGTACCCCCTTAGAAGCAATCAGCCCCAGCATTTT	CASKAPIRHWYPLRSNQPQHF
NA	TRBJ2-5	NA	TRBV4-1	TGCGCCAGCAGCCAAGGCCTAGTCGTGGAGACCCAGTACTTC	CASSQGLVVETQYF
TRBD1	TRBJ1-1	NA	TRBV4-1	TGCGCCAGCAGCCAACCAGGACAGGGGGCTGAAGCTTTCTTT	CASSQPGQGAEAFF
NA	TRBJ1-3	NA	TRBV28	TGTGCCAGCAGTTTCCTCTCTGGAAACACCATATATTTT	CASSFLSGNTIYF
TRBD2	TRBJ2-1	NA	TRBV4-1	TGCGCCAGCAGCCAAGGGCCTAGCGGGAGGTACAATGAGCAGTTCTTC	CASSQGPSGRYNEQFF
NA	TRBJ2-7	NA	TRBV6-2/TRBV6-3	TGTGCCAGCAGTGGGCTAGCCTACGAGCAGTACTTC	CASSGLAYEQYF
NA	TRBJ1-3	NA	TRBV7-2	TGTGCCAGCAGCTTAGTGGCAGCGGTTGGAAACACCATATATTTT	CASSLVAAVGNTIYF
TRBD2	TRBJ2-1	few	TRBV2	TGTGCCAACCTAGCGGCCTACAATGAGCAGTTCTTC	CANLAAYNEQFF
NA	TRBJ2-3	NA	TRBV6-4	TGTGCCAGCAGTGGGGTGCAGGCCAATAGCACAGATACGCAGTATTTT	CASSGVQANSTDTQYF
TRBD1	TRBJ2-7	NA	TRBV6-2/TRBV6-3	TGTGCCAGCAGTTTACTCGGGACAGGGGTCGAGCAGTACTTC	CASSLLGTGVEQYF
NA	TRBJ1-1	NA	TRBV6-1	TGTGCCAGCAGTGAAGTTATCACGACCGGTAACACTGAAGCTTTCTTT	CASSEVITTGNTEAFF
NA	TRBJ2-7	few	TRBV5-1	TGCGCCAGCAGCCGGCCCGGGACACGCCGCTTTAAGTACGAGCAGTACTTC	CASSRPGTRRFKYEQYF
NA	TRBJ2-1	NA	TRBV6-5	TGTGCCAGCAGGGTTTCATACAATGAGCAGTTCTTC	CASRVSYNEQFF
TRBD2	TRBJ2-5	few	TRBV5-6	TGTGCCAGCAGCTTGACGGGACTAAACCAAGAGACCCAGTACTTC	CASSLTGLNQETQYF
NA	TRBJ2-5	once	TRBV2	TGTGCCAGCAGTGGGGTAGGGGGAGAGACCCAGTACTTC	CASSGVGGETQYF
NA	TRBJ2-5	NA	TRBV7-2	TGTGCCAGCAGCTTAGAGGCGTGGGGGTACCAAGAGACCCAGTACTTC	CASSLEAWGYQETQYF
TRBD2	TRBJ2-5	NA	TRBV9	TGTGCCAGCAGCGTAATGGCTAGCGGGGGGTCTTGGGAGACCCAGTACTTC	CASSVMASGGSWETQYF
NA	TRBJ1-5	NA	TRBV2	TGTGCCAGCAGTAACAGGGCCAGAACACATCAGCCCCAGCATTTT	CASSNRARTHQPQHF
TRBD2	TRBJ2-4	NA	TRBV5-4	TGTGCCAGCAGCCCCGGGGGGGCGATTTCCAAAAACATTCAGTACTTC	CASSPGGAISKNIQYF
TRBD1	TRBJ1-1	NA	TRBV7-2	TGTGCCAGCAGCTTAGTTGGCCAGGGGGTAGCTGAAGCTTTCTTT	CASSLVGQGVAEAFF
NA	TRBJ2-2	NA	TRBV20-1	TGCAGTGCTTCAGGGGACGGGGAGCTGTTTTTT	CSASGDGELFF